The 26 T cell receptor beta chains in this list originate from one sample, sequenced in a study of cytomegalovirus exposure and HLA in healthy donors (dated by TCRdb to 2016 to 2017). The receptor library was made with the immunoSEQ multiplex PCR assay. For the multiplex PCR, a mixture combining 60 forward primers for TCR Vbeta segments and 13 reverse primers for TCR Jbeta segments was used. In TCRdb, the immuneACCESS table is reduced to in-frame sequences with V and J assigned. These tables do not hold every clone; where another copy was compared, an unresolved V gene accounts for under half, and the others remain unexplained. The record for this sample contains roughly 57,000 clones. In total, the top ten clones hold 9.5% to 15% of the sample. Sequencing was carried out using PBMCs. These receptors all come from a man between 18 and 35 years old in good health and CMV-seropositive.

This chain joins TRBV11-3 and TRBJ2-1; 14 bases line up with TRBD2. CDR1 and CDR2 from the germline V gene are SGHNT and YENEEA. CDR3 length: 18 residues. V lost 4 bases, J lost 3 bases, and 8 bases stayed unmatched. The CDR3 DNA sequence: TGTGCCAGCAGCTCAGGACTAGCGGGAGGTCGGGACTACAATGAGCAGTTCTTC. This translates into CASSSGLAGGRDYNEQFF.

The gene calls are TRBV11-2 and TRBJ1-2, with TRBD1 matching over 7 bases. The germline V gene has CDR1 SGHAT and CDR2 FQNNGV. Losses at the gene ends were 7 bases for V and 7 bases for J; bases not matched to a gene: 15. The CDR3 is 15 residues long. The CDR3 coding sequence is TGTGCCAGCACCTCTCGACTCGACAGGGCGCTTGGCTACACCTTC. Protein: CASTSRLDRALGYTF.

The V gene is TRBV4-1, the J gene TRBJ2-3; maybe TRBD2 (6 bases). This CDR3 comprises 17 residues. Trimming cost V 4 bases and J 4 bases, with 21 bases left between them. Germline CDR1 reads MGHRA; CDR2 reads YSYEKL. CDR3 DNA: TGCGCCAGCAGCCCCGGGGGTGGCGGGACTGTGGCAGATACGCAGTATTTT. Its translation: CASSPGGGGTVADTQYF.

V gene TRBV27 combines with J gene TRBJ1-4, with D hard to call. V was pared by 8 bases and J by 4 bases, with 17 bases between. The CDR3 runs to 15 residues. CDR1 is MNHEY, CDR2 SMNVEV, per germline (reference sequence). CDR3 bases: TGTGCCAGCGGAGGCTTAGGAACGGGTAATGAAAAACTGTTTTTT. Its translation is CASGGLGTGNEKLFF.

The chain employs TRBV5-6 and TRBJ2-5, with D possibly matching TRBD1 (5 bases). This CDR3 has 15 residues. Trimming stripped 0 bases from V and 3 bases from J, with 12 bases between. From germline, CDR1 is SGHDT and CDR2 YYEEEE. The chain's CDR3 is CASSLVAGPEETQYF. In nucleotides, the CDR3 is TGTGCCAGCAGCTTGGTGGCAGGGCCTGAAGAGACCCAGTACTTC.

This chain links TRBV6-5 with TRBJ2-7; 7 bases map to TRBD1. Germline V gives CDR1 MNHEY, CDR2 SVGAGI. The CDR3 has 14 amino acids. The junction had 5 bases not matched to a gene; V was cut back by 6 bases and J by 0 bases. The CDR3 sequence: CASRLDRVSYEQYF. Here the CDR3 DNA reads TGTGCCAGCAGACTCGACAGGGTCTCCTACGAGCAGTACTTC.

The chain joins TRBV6-5 to TRBJ2-4; tentative D call: TRBD2 (5 bases). Trimming pared 3 bases from V and 8 bases from J, leaving 17 bases between. The germline CDR1 and CDR2 sequences are MNHEY and SVGAGI. The CDR3 sequence is 15 residues long. This CDR3 is CASSYKGGGGDIQYF. The CDR3, as DNA: TGTGCCAGCAGTTATAAAGGAGGTGGAGGAGACATTCAGTACTTC.

The chain links TRBV18 to TRBJ1-5; D gene unclear. Per germline, CDR1 KGHSH and CDR2 LQKENI. The CDR3 has 14 amino acids. Trimming took 4 bases from V and 3 from J, leaving 10 bases between them. CDR3: CASSLDSVNQPQHF. The CDR3, as DNA: TGTGCCAGCTCACTTGACTCAGTCAATCAGCCCCAGCATTTT.

The V and J genes are TRBV5-4 and TRBJ1-2, with 8 bases aligning to TRBD1. Germline assignment: CDR1 SGHNT and CDR2 YYREEE (reference sequence). This CDR3 is 14 amino acids long. V shed 0 bases, J shed 2 bases, and the junction held 0 bases outside the gene matches. In nucleotides, the CDR3 is TGTGCCAGCAGCTTGGGGACAGGGAACTATGGCTACACCTTC. It encodes CASSLGTGNYGYTF.

The chain employs TRBV7-9 and TRBJ1-2, with D tentatively TRBD1 (5 bases). Germline values: CDR1 SEHNR, CDR2 FQNEAQ (reference sequence). CDR3 length equals 16 residues. The V gene lost 3 bases and the J gene lost 7 bases, with 21 bases spanning the gap. DNA of the CDR3: TGTGCCAGCAGCTTGACAGAGGAGCTCCATAACATTGGCTACACCTTC. Protein product: CASSLTEELHNIGYTF.

The chain couples TRBV27 to TRBJ2-7; TRBD2 is a possible D gene (5 bases). The V and J ends lost 5 bases and 3 bases respectively, with 11 bases between them. The CDR3 contains 13 residues. Germline loops: CDR1 MNHEY, CDR2 SMNVEV (reference sequence). The CDR3 sequence: CASSPGIYYEQYF. The CDR3 coding sequence is TGTGCCAGCAGTCCCGGGATTTACTACGAGCAGTACTTC.

The chain is built from TRBV19 and TRBJ2-1; 7 positions agree with TRBD1. Per the germline V gene, CDR1 is LNHDA and CDR2 is SQIVND (reference sequence). Trimming cost V 5 bases and J 3 bases; bases outside gene matches: 4. This CDR3 is built from 14 residues. CDR3 in DNA: TGTGCCAGTAGTGCCGGGACAGTCTACAATGAGCAGTTCTTC. Residues: CASSAGTVYNEQFF. The entire variable domain, with the rest obtained from reference TRBV19 and TRBJ2-1, is as follows: DGGITQSPKYLFRKEGQNVTLSCEQNLNHDAMYWYRQDPGQGLRLIYYSQIVNDFQKGDIAEGYSVSREKKESFPLTVTSAQKNPTAFYLCASSAGTVYNEQFFGPGTRLTVL.

This chain uses TRBV14 with TRBJ2-2; D might be TRBD2 (5 bases). CDR1 is SGHDN and CDR2 is FVKESK in the germline V gene. The germline V and J ends were trimmed by 0 bases and 6 bases, with 11 bases remaining between them. This CDR3 spans 15 amino acids. The CDR3, as DNA: TGTGCCAGCAGCCAAGATCTCGGGGATTCCGGGGAGCTGTTTTTT. Its protein product is CASSQDLGDSGELFF.

The chain uses TRBV6-5 and TRBJ1-1, with D tentatively TRBD1 (6 bases). CDR1 is MNHEY and CDR2 is SVGAGI in the germline V gene. The V and J ends lost 5 bases and 1 base respectively, with 8 bases between them. The CDR3 has 13 amino acids. The CDR3 loop is CASSLGQNTEAFF. For the CDR3, the DNA is TGTGCCAGCAGTCTGGGACAGAACACTGAAGCTTTCTTT.

The genes are TRBV25-1 and TRBJ2-1; 12 bases agree with TRBD2. V gave up 3 bases and J gave up 2 bases; unmatched junction bases: 5. The CDR3 length is 17 residues. The V gene's germline CDR1 is MGHDK and CDR2 SYGVNS. As DNA, the CDR3 is TGTGCCAGCAGTGAGTCTAGCGGGAGGGGGACCTACAATGAGCAGTTCTTC. Protein: CASSESSGRGTYNEQFF.

The chain has TRBV27 and TRBJ1-1, with 10 bases that match TRBD1. Germline assignment: CDR1 MNHEY and CDR2 SMNVEV (reference sequence). V lost 4 bases to trimming and J lost 6 bases; unmatched junction nucleotides: 17. CDR3 length equals 18 residues. The CDR3 sequence is CASSSLAPGQGSWAEAFF. The CDR3 DNA reads TGTGCCAGCAGTTCCCTAGCGCCGGGACAGGGGAGTTGGGCTGAAGCTTTCTTT.

V usage is TRBV6-5 and J usage is TRBJ1-1, with D hard to call. V was shortened by 0 bases and J by 2 bases, with 7 bases between the two germline ends. CDR3 length: 14 residues. CDR1 is MNHEY, CDR2 SVGAGI, per germline. For the CDR3, the DNA is TGTGCCAGCAGTTACTCGGAGGACAACACTGAAGCTTTCTTT. Translated: CASSYSEDNTEAFF.

The rearrangement uses TRBV5-5 and TRBJ1-5; weak D call: TRBD1 (5 bases). V lost 4 bases to trimming and J lost 6 bases, with 17 bases between them. From germline, CDR1 is SGHKS and CDR2 YYEKEE (reference sequence). The length of the CDR3 is 15 residues. CDR3 protein: CASSPGWGTRQPQHF. For the CDR3, the DNA is TGTGCCAGCAGCCCTGGGTGGGGGACTCGTCAGCCCCAGCATTTT.

DNA for the CDR3: TGTGCCAGCAGTGAATCCGGACTAGCGTGGTACGAGCAGTACTTC. Its translation is CASSESGLAWYEQYF. The chain links TRBV25-1 to TRBJ2-5, with 9 bases matching TRBD2. The DNA matches TRBJ2-7 better at its end, which makes the J call doubtful. Germline CDR1 and CDR2: MGHDK and SYGVNS. The CDR3 runs to 15 residues.

Concerning this clone itself: At the DNA level, this CDR3 is encoded by other sequences in the same sample as well. The chain's CDR3 is CAWSTSYEQYF. In DNA, the CDR3 is TGTGCCTGGAGCACAAGCTACGAGCAGTACTTC. V and J are TRBV30 and TRBJ2-7; D gene uncertain. V shed 3 bases and J shed 3 bases, with 6 bases lying between them. The CDR3 runs to 11 residues. CDR1 and CDR2 from the germline V gene are GTSNPN and SVGIG (reference sequence).

This chain joins TRBV6-1 and TRBJ2-3, with a possible D match to TRBD2 (5 bases). V was clipped by 8 bases and J by 7 bases, with 13 bases between them. The CDR3 sequence is 12 residues long. Germline CDR1 is MNHNS and CDR2 is SASEGT. The CDR3 region is CASAGVWNTQYF. As DNA, the CDR3 is TGTGCCAGCGCCGGGGTCTGGAATACGCAGTATTTT.

This chain joins TRBV5-1 and TRBJ1-5, with D uncertain. The germline CDR1 and CDR2 sequences are SGHRS and YFSETQ. The CDR3 contains 15 residues. The V gene lost 4 bases and the J gene lost 7 bases, with 18 bases spanning the gap. The CDR3 DNA reads as TGCGCCAGCAGCGTGGGAGAGGGCCCCGGGCAGCCCCAGCATTTT. The encoded protein is CASSVGEGPGQPQHF.

This chain joins TRBV5-4 and TRBJ2-2; 7 bases align to TRBD2. The CDR3 totals 15 residues. Trimming removed 4 bases from V and 7 bases from J; junction bases left unmatched: 10. Looked up from germline, CDR1 is SGHNT and CDR2 is YYREEE (reference sequence). CDR3 sequence (DNA): TGTGCCAGCAGCCCCCGGCGGGAGACGGGCGGGGAGCTGTTTTTT. Protein sequence: CASSPRRETGGELFF.

In DNA form, the CDR3 reads TGTGCCAGTAGTATTGGGTCAGGCTATGGCTACACCTTC. Residues: CASSIGSGYGYTF. This rearrangement joins TRBV19 to TRBJ1-2, with D unclear. CDR1 and CDR2 (germline): LNHDA, SQIVND (reference sequence). This CDR3 contains 13 residues. V gave up 3 bases and J gave up 4 bases, with 9 bases separating them. The whole variable domain, filled in from reference TRBV19 and TRBJ1-2, reads DGGITQSPKYLFRKEGQNVTLSCEQNLNHDAMYWYRQDPGQGLRLIYYSQIVNDFQKGDIAEGYSVSREKKESFPLTVTSAQKNPTAFYLCASSIGSGYGYTFGSGTRLTVV.

The chain has TRBV27 and TRBJ2-7, with TRBD1 matching over 8 bases. J gave up 2 bases and V 5 bases, and 8 bases lay outside the gene matches. CDR1 and CDR2 (germline): MNHEY, SMNVEV (reference sequence). The length of the CDR3 is 15 residues. The CDR3 protein is CASSLGQGPTYEQYF. The DNA for the CDR3 is TGTGCCAGCAGTCTCGGACAGGGCCCCACCTACGAGCAGTACTTC.

The CDR3: CSVVPPLGGPVDTQYF. As DNA, the CDR3 is TGCAGCGTTGTTCCCCCGTTGGGAGGGCCTGTAGATACGCAGTATTTT. The rearrangement joins TRBV29-1 to TRBJ2-3; 7 bases line up with TRBD2. Germline V gives CDR1 SQVTM, CDR2 ANQGSEA. After removal of 4 bases from V and 5 bases from J, the junction contained 15 bases not matched to a gene. The CDR3 covers 16 residues.